The 26 T cell receptor beta chains below all came from one sample that was sequenced in a study of beta chain features in type 1 diabetes. Reverse transcription of all isolated RNA meant that expressed TCRB transcripts were sequenced. Clones were sequenced by immunoSEQ multiplex PCR, and TCRdb holds only the in-frame ones, with some missing. This table holds 330,000 or so clones, about 12% found once. Antigens of these TCRs are unknown. Study-level results: There was a moderate but significant shortening of TCRB CDR3s in all four CD4+ subsets of Type 1 diabetes patients.

Sequenced material: naive CD4+ T cells from blood. Receptor source: a woman aged 18-29 years with type 1 diabetes.

The V call is TRBV11-2, the J call TRBJ2-1; TRBD1 might be the D (6 bases). This CDR3 is built from 14 residues. V was clipped by 5 bases and J by 3 bases, with 11 bases between them. Germline-derived CDR1 and CDR2 are SGHAT and FQNNGV. The DNA for the CDR3 is TGTGCCAGCAGCGTTCGAGGGGGCTACAATGAGCAGTTCTTC. It specifies CASSVRGGYNEQFF.

On this clone: This sample includes further DNA sequences coding for the same CDR3. This chain joins TRBV30 and TRBJ1-5; D is unclear. Trimming stripped 2 bases from V and 1 base from J, with 9 bases between. Germline CDR1 GTSNPN, CDR2 SVGIG (reference sequence). This CDR3 has 14 residues. CDR3 DNA: TGTGCCTGGAGTCCGGGTGCAAGCAATCAGCCCCAGCATTTT. Translated, it gives CAWSPGASNQPQHF.

The chain joins TRBV5-6 to TRBJ2-1; D perhaps matches TRBD1 (5 bases). Looked up from germline, CDR1 is SGHDT and CDR2 is YYEEEE. V was pared by 3 bases and J by 4 bases, with 17 bases between. The CDR3 totals 16 residues. The CDR3 DNA reads as TGTGCCAGCAGCTCGTTTAAAGGGGCAGGGTACAATGAGCAGTTCTTC. It is translated as CASSSFKGAGYNEQFF.

The chain links TRBV5-4 to TRBJ2-3; 8 nucleotides agree with TRBD2. The germline CDR1 and CDR2 sequences are SGHNT and YYREEE (reference sequence). The trim removed 0 bases at V and 3 bases at J, leaving 6 bases unmatched. There are 16 residues in the CDR3. The CDR3 here is CASSLVLAGKTDTQYF. CDR3 in DNA: TGTGCCAGCAGCTTGGTATTAGCGGGAAAGACAGATACGCAGTATTTT.

This clone was seen a few times. The CDR3, as DNA: TGTGCCAGCAGCCATCCATCGTACAGGGCCAACAACGAGCAGTACTTC. Its translation: CASSHPSYRANNEQYF. V is TRBV13 and J is TRBJ2-7, with a weak D call TRBD1 (6 bases). Per germline, CDR1 PRHDT and CDR2 FYEKMQ (reference sequence). Trimming took off 5 bases at V and 5 bases at J, with 22 bases between the two ends. This CDR3 has 16 residues.

The genes are TRBV18 and TRBJ2-7; D gene uncertain. CDR3 length equals 12 residues. Germline CDR1 is KGHSH and CDR2 is LQKENI. Trimming took 4 bases from V and 5 from J, leaving 9 bases between them. CDR3 DNA sequence: TGTGCCAGCTCACAGTCTAGAAACGAGCAGTACTTC. This gives the protein CASSQSRNEQYF.

The chain links TRBV7-3 to TRBJ2-3; 12 bases line up with TRBD2. Germline CDR1 reads SGHTA; CDR2 reads FQGTGA. J gave up 6 bases and V 6 bases, and 10 bases lay outside the gene matches. The CDR3 sequence is 16 residues long. CDR3 in amino acids: CASSRSSGRVPDTQYF. The DNA for the CDR3 is TGTGCCAGCAGTCGTTCTAGCGGGAGGGTCCCCGATACGCAGTATTTT.

Regarding this clone: This CDR3 is also generated by other DNA sequences in the sample. CDR3 sequence reads: CASSQNTGELFF. DNA for the CDR3: TGTGCCAGCAGCCAAAACACCGGGGAGCTGTTTTTT. The rearrangement joins TRBV6-5 to TRBJ2-2; no clear D. Germline CDR1 MNHEY, CDR2 SVGAGI. The CDR3 spans 12 residues. The germline V and J ends were trimmed by 6 bases and 2 bases, with 4 bases remaining between them.

This clone was picked up a small number of times. The rearrangement uses TRBV5-1 and TRBJ2-1, with D maybe TRBD1 (7 bases). Germline-derived CDR1 and CDR2 are SGHRS and YFSETQ. This CDR3 spans 15 amino acids. V was clipped by 4 bases and J by 6 bases, with 17 bases between them. In DNA form, the CDR3 reads TGCGCCAGCAGCCAGGAGGGCAGGGGGGCCAATGAGCAGTTCTTC. It translates to CASSQEGRGANEQFF. Looking up the rest from reference TRBV5-1 and TRBJ2-1 gives the full variable domain: KAGVTQTPRYLIKTRGQQVTLSCSPISGHRSVSWYQQTPGQGLQFLFEYFSETQRNKGNFPGRFSGRQFSNSRSEMNVSTLELGDSALYLCASSQEGRGANEQFFGPGTRLTVL.

V and J are TRBV10-3 and TRBJ2-7; perhaps TRBD2 as D (6 bases). Trimming removed 6 bases at V and 0 bases at J, with 15 bases between. There are 15 residues in the CDR3. In germline, CDR1 is ENHRY, CDR2 SYGVKD. The CDR3 sequence: CAISSRDGSSYEQYF. The CDR3 DNA follows: TGTGCCATCAGCTCTAGGGACGGGAGCTCCTACGAGCAGTACTTC.

The rearrangement uses TRBV5-1 and TRBJ2-1; 13 nucleotides line up with TRBD2. From germline, CDR1 is SGHRS and CDR2 YFSETQ. Germline trimming cut 0 bases from V and 6 bases from J; bases unmatched to any gene: 3. The CDR3 extends over 16 amino acids. Here the CDR3 reads CASSLAGTSGANEQFF. The CDR3 DNA sequence: TGCGCCAGCAGCTTGGCCGGGACTAGCGGGGCCAATGAGCAGTTCTTC.

The rearrangement joins TRBV5-4 to TRBJ2-3, with no clear D. The CDR3 length is 14 residues. CDR1 and CDR2 (germline): SGHNT, YYREEE (reference sequence). The germline V and J ends were trimmed by 1 base and 2 bases, with 8 bases remaining between them. This CDR3 is CASSLSQYTDTQYF. The DNA for the CDR3 is TGTGCCAGCAGCTTGTCCCAGTACACAGATACGCAGTATTTT.

Only a few counts were recorded for this clone. The rearrangement links TRBV29-1 to TRBJ2-7; D unclear. The V and J ends lost 7 bases and 7 bases respectively, with 17 bases between them. The CDR3 is made up of 12 amino acids. From germline, CDR1 is SQVTM and CDR2 ANQGSEA. CDR3: CSGIRVSGEQYF. CDR3 coding DNA: TGCAGCGGAATCCGGGTCTCTGGGGAGCAGTACTTC.

This chain links TRBV20-1 with TRBJ2-7; D possibly corresponds to TRBD1 (5 bases). Trimming removed 4 bases from V and 5 bases from J, with 9 bases in between. In germline, CDR1 is DFQATT, CDR2 SNEGSKA (reference sequence). The CDR3 runs to 11 residues. The CDR3 is CSAKAGHEQYF. The DNA for the CDR3 is TGCAGTGCTAAGGCAGGGCACGAGCAGTACTTC.

With regard to this clone: The same CDR3 arises from other DNA sequences in this sample as well. The J gene is TRBJ1-2, the V gene TRBV2, with D perhaps matching TRBD1 (6 bases). In germline, CDR1 is SNHLY, CDR2 FYNNEI. Trimming stripped 5 bases from V and 5 bases from J, with 9 bases between. The CDR3 is 12 amino acids. The CDR3 loop reads CASSRTEYGYTF. CDR3 DNA: TGTGCCAGCAGTAGGACAGAGTATGGCTACACCTTC.

The rearrangement links TRBV5-1 to TRBJ2-5; D might be TRBD2 (6 bases). Trimming removed 3 bases at V and 5 bases at J, with 11 bases between. Germline CDR1 is SGHRS and CDR2 is YFSETQ. The CDR3 runs 13 residues. CDR3 sequence (DNA): TGCGCCAGCAGCTATGCCGGAGGGGAGACCCAGTACTTC. As protein: CASSYAGGETQYF.

This clone showed up just a few times. The chain uses TRBV5-1 and TRBJ1-1, with a weak D call TRBD1 (5 bases). The CDR3 loop spans 15 amino acids. V shed 0 bases and J shed 0 bases, with 9 bases lying between them. CDR1 and CDR2 from the germline V gene are SGHRS and YFSETQ. For the CDR3, the DNA is TGCGCCAGCAGCTTGGTAGCAGGGATGAACACTGAAGCTTTCTTT. Protein: CASSLVAGMNTEAFF.

This clone was counted between two and nine times. The chain links TRBV10-3 to TRBJ1-5, with 7 bases fitting TRBD1. The CDR3 consists of 14 residues. Germline V gives CDR1 ENHRY, CDR2 SYGVKD. With 6 bases clipped from V and 3 bases from J, the junction kept 5 bases outside the gene matches. The CDR3 is CAISDGQVNQPQHF. CDR3 bases: TGTGCCATCAGCGATGGACAGGTCAATCAGCCCCAGCATTTT.

V gene TRBV30 combines with J gene TRBJ2-7; maybe TRBD1 (5 bases). Trimming cost V 0 bases and J 1 base, with 10 bases left between them. The length of the CDR3 is 14 residues. CDR1 GTSNPN and CDR2 SVGIG come from the germline V gene (reference sequence). CDR3 sequence reads: CAWSVFRTSYEQYF. CDR3 bases: TGTGCCTGGAGTGTATTTAGGACATCCTACGAGCAGTACTTC.

Only a few counts were recorded for this clone. The J gene is TRBJ2-2, the V gene TRBV9; 9 bases agree with TRBD2. The length of the CDR3 is 16 residues. J gave up 6 bases and V 4 bases, and 10 bases lay outside the gene matches. Germline assignment: CDR1 SGDLS and CDR2 YYNGEE. The CDR3 is CASSSTSGWTAGELFF. DNA of the CDR3: TGTGCCAGCAGCTCAACTAGCGGGTGGACCGCCGGGGAGCTGTTTTTT.

J is TRBJ2-1 and V is TRBV2, with D possibly matching TRBD2 (6 bases). Germline values: CDR1 SNHLY, CDR2 FYNNEI. The CDR3 runs to 14 residues. Between the trimmed V and J ends, which lost 4 bases and 5 bases, there was a span of 12 bases. CDR3 residues: CASSVEGRHNEQFF. CDR3 in DNA: TGTGCCAGCAGTGTGGAGGGCAGACACAATGAGCAGTTCTTC.

The chain uses TRBV30 and TRBJ1-2, with TRBD1 matching 7 bases. This CDR3 comprises 15 residues. Germline trimming cut 0 bases from V and 6 bases from J; bases unmatched to any gene: 10. Per the germline V gene, CDR1 is GTSNPN and CDR2 is SVGIG (reference sequence). This CDR3 reads CAWSVRGQESDGYTF. The CDR3 DNA sequence: TGTGCCTGGAGTGTGAGGGGGCAGGAAAGTGATGGCTACACCTTC. The full variable domain, rest sourced from reference TRBV30 and TRBJ1-2, is SQTIHQWPATLVQPVGSPLSLECTVEGTSNPNLYWYRQAAGRGLQLLFYSVGIGQISSEVPQNLSASRPQDRQFILSSKKLLLSDSGFYLCAWSVRGQESDGYTFGSGTRLTVV.

The DNA for the CDR3 is TGTGCCAGCAGCGCGGGGGGGGGCAATCAGCCCCAGCATTTT. Its protein is CASSAGGGNQPQHF. The J gene is TRBJ1-5, the V gene TRBV9, with D possibly matching TRBD1 (5 bases). V dropped 3 bases and J dropped 2 bases, with 9 bases sitting between them. Germline V gene lookup returns CDR1 SGDLS and CDR2 YYNGEE. This CDR3 contains 14 residues.

In DNA, the CDR3 is TGTGCCAGCAGCCAAGGCTTCGGACAGGGGCCGAACACTGAAGCTTTCTTT. Translated, it gives CASSQGFGQGPNTEAFF. V is TRBV4-2 and J is TRBJ1-1; 9 nucleotides match TRBD1. This CDR3 has 17 amino acids. The germline CDR1 and CDR2 sequences are LGHNA and YNFKEQ. The J segment lost 1 base and the V segment lost 1 base, leaving 7 bases of the junction unmatched.

The chain has TRBV7-6 and TRBJ1-5; tentative D call: TRBD1 (6 bases). The V gene's germline CDR1 is SGHVS and CDR2 FNYEAQ. V lost 5 bases, J lost 5 bases, and 16 bases lay in between. This CDR3 contains 15 residues. CDR3 nucleotides: TGTGCCAGCAGCCCTAACGGCGGGGGGCATCAGCCCCAGCATTTT. This translates into CASSPNGGGHQPQHF.

A few counts support this clone. The chain uses TRBV19 and TRBJ2-3; D is undetermined. The CDR3 consists of 12 residues. The V and J ends lost 3 bases and 4 bases respectively, with 5 bases between them. Germline assignment: CDR1 LNHDA and CDR2 SQIVND (reference sequence). CDR3 protein: CASSIRPDTQYF. CDR3 nucleotides: TGTGCCAGTAGTATCAGGCCAGATACGCAGTATTTT.